This T cell receptor beta chain originates from a study of shared clonotypes between healthy human individuals. Study results and caveats: For naive CD4 cells, approximately 5% of clonotypes were shared across a handful of donors.

Only CD45RO-negative cells positively selected for CCR7 counted as naive CD8 cells, so terminally differentiated effector memory CD45RA+ cells were excluded. Germline V gene sequence: CDR1 MGHDK, CDR2 SYGVNS. The CDR3 spans 16 residues. After removal of 3 bases from V and 4 bases from J, the junction contained 7 bases not matched to a gene. Genomic DNA per cell subset filled all wells of several immunoSEQ plates. Data came from immunoSEQ multiplex PCR; TCRdb stores just in-frame clones and leaves some out. The sample comprises approximately 720,000 clones, under 95% of which are singletons, and 24% rests with the top ten. Details on this clone: Its target is not known.

Sequenced input: naive CD8+ T cells sorted from blood. The sequence derives from a man aged 25 to 45 in good health. The chain employs TRBV25-1 and TRBJ2-1; 9 bases align to TRBD2. DNA of the CDR3: TGTGCCAGCAGTGATAGCGGGAGACAAAGATACAATGAGCAGTTCTTC. Translating it yields CASSDSGRQRYNEQFF.